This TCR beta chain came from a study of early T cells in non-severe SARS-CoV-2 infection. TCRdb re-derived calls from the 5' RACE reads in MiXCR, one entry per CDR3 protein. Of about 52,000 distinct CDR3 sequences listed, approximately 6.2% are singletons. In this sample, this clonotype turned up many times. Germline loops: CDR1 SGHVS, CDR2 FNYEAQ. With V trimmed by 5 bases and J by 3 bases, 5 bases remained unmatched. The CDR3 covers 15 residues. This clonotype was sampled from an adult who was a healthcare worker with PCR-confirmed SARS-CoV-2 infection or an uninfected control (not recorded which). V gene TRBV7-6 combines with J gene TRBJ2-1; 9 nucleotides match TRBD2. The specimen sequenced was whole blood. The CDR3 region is CASSPLAGSYNEQFF. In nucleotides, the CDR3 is TGTGCCAGCAGCCCCCTAGCGGGGAGCTACAATGAGCAGTTCTTC.